The rows below give T cell receptor beta chains drawn from one sample of a study of blood T cell repertoires in COVID-19. The repertoire was sequenced with immunoSEQ multiplex PCR; TCRdb's copy has only in-frame clones and lacks some. The repertoire consists of some 150,000 clones, with around four fifths occurring once and the leading ten covering about 4%. The specimen sequenced was PBMCs or T cells enriched from blood (not recorded which). The receptors were gathered from a woman aged 50 to 60 in a cohort exposed to, infected with or recovered from COVID-19 (not recorded which). Each CDR3 is given with its conserved first and last residue. A D gene is named only where the DNA matches it firmly. Clone size is given for some rows only: seen once, a few or many times, or a class if the clone is expanded.

clone size: few
J gene: TRBJ2-5
V gene: TRBV3-1/TRBV3-2
D gene: NA
CDR3 DNA: TGTGCCAGCAGCCATCTCGGCGGGCATCGAGAGACCCAGTACTTC
CDR3 protein: CASSHLGGHRETQYF

clone size: NA
J gene: TRBJ2-1
V gene: TRBV15
D gene: NA
CDR3 DNA: TGTGCCACCAGGAGGGGGAGCTCCTACAATGAGCAGTTCTTC
CDR3 protein: CATRRGSSYNEQFF

clone size: few
J gene: TRBJ2-2
V gene: TRBV28
D gene: NA
CDR3 DNA: TGTGCCAGCATGAAGGCGGACACCGGGGAGCTGTTTTTT
CDR3 protein: CASMKADTGELFF

clone size: NA
J gene: TRBJ1-1
V gene: TRBV2
D gene: NA
CDR3 DNA: TGTGCCAGCAGTGAGGCGGGACGGAACACTGAAGCTTTCTTT
CDR3 protein: CASSEAGRNTEAFF

clone size: NA
J gene: TRBJ2-3
V gene: TRBV7-3
D gene: NA
CDR3 DNA: TGTGCCAGCAGCTTTACATCAGGAGGGGATACGCAGTATTTT
CDR3 protein: CASSFTSGGDTQYF

clone size: NA
J gene: TRBJ1-2
V gene: TRBV5-8
D gene: NA
CDR3 DNA: TGTGCCAGCAGCTTTGAACAGCCCTATGGCTACACCTTC
CDR3 protein: CASSFEQPYGYTF

clone size: NA
J gene: TRBJ2-3
V gene: TRBV4-1
D gene: NA
CDR3 DNA: TGCGCCAGCAGCCAACCACAGGGATCGGCAGATACGCAGTATTTT
CDR3 protein: CASSQPQGSADTQYF

clone size: NA
J gene: TRBJ1-4
V gene: TRBV29-1
D gene: TRBD1
CDR3 DNA: TGCAGCGTTTCTGTCACAGGGGTGGATGAAAAACTGTTTTTT
CDR3 protein: CSVSVTGVDEKLFF

clone size: NA
J gene: TRBJ2-2
V gene: TRBV5-1
D gene: TRBD2
CDR3 DNA: TGCGCCAGCAGCTACACTAGCGGGGAAGGGGAGCTGTTTTTT
CDR3 protein: CASSYTSGEGELFF

clone size: NA
J gene: TRBJ1-2
V gene: TRBV2
D gene: TRBD1
CDR3 DNA: TGTGCCAGCGGGGACAGTAACTATGGCTACACCTTC
CDR3 protein: CASGDSNYGYTF

clone size: NA
J gene: TRBJ2-1
V gene: TRBV29-1
D gene: TRBD1
CDR3 DNA: TGCAGCGCCTCGACAGGGGACTCCTACAATGAGCAGTTCTTC
CDR3 protein: CSASTGDSYNEQFF

clone size: NA
J gene: TRBJ1-6
V gene: TRBV27
D gene: NA
CDR3 DNA: TGTGCCAGCAGTTCAACAACTTGGAGCTCCTATAATTCACCCCTCCACTTT
CDR3 protein: CASSSTTWSSYNSPLHF

clone size: NA
J gene: TRBJ2-2
V gene: TRBV6-5
D gene: TRBD1
CDR3 DNA: TGTGCCAGCAGCGGGACAGACAACACCGGGGAGCTGTTTTTT
CDR3 protein: CASSGTDNTGELFF

clone size: NA
J gene: TRBJ2-1
V gene: TRBV4-3
D gene: TRBD2
CDR3 DNA: TGCGCCAGCAGCCAGGAGGTTAGCGGGGGGTCCTACAATGAGCAGTTCTTC
CDR3 protein: CASSQEVSGGSYNEQFF

clone size: NA
J gene: TRBJ2-3
V gene: TRBV18
D gene: TRBD1
CDR3 DNA: TGTGCCAGCTCACCGACAGGGGGCACAGATACGCAGTATTTT
CDR3 protein: CASSPTGGTDTQYF

clone size: few
J gene: TRBJ1-5
V gene: TRBV7-2
D gene: TRBD1
CDR3 DNA: TGTGCCAGCAGCTCTAGGGGGGACAGCAGAAATCAGCCCCAGCATTTT
CDR3 protein: CASSSRGDSRNQPQHF

clone size: few
J gene: TRBJ1-3
V gene: TRBV11-2
D gene: TRBD1
CDR3 DNA: TGTGCCAGCAGCCCCCGACAGGGGGCCACTGGAAACACCATATATTTT
CDR3 protein: CASSPRQGATGNTIYF

clone size: NA
J gene: TRBJ1-1
V gene: TRBV7-2
D gene: NA
CDR3 DNA: TGTGCCAGCAGCTACCTGACAGGATCCACTGAAGCTTTCTTT
CDR3 protein: CASSYLTGSTEAFF

clone size: NA
J gene: TRBJ1-2
V gene: TRBV9
D gene: NA
CDR3 DNA: TGTGCCAGCAGCGTAGCCGGGAGGGCGGACCGGGACTATGGCTACACCTTC
CDR3 protein: CASSVAGRADRDYGYTF

clone size: few
J gene: TRBJ2-7
V gene: TRBV5-1
D gene: NA
CDR3 DNA: TGCGCCAGCCAATCTAACGCTGGGAGCTCAGGCGAGCAGTACTTC
CDR3 protein: CASQSNAGSSGEQYF

clone size: NA
J gene: TRBJ2-7
V gene: TRBV7-9
D gene: TRBD1
CDR3 DNA: TGTGCCAGCAGCGGACAGGGGGCTGGTGAGCAGTACTTC
CDR3 protein: CASSGQGAGEQYF

clone size: NA
J gene: TRBJ1-6
V gene: TRBV19
D gene: TRBD1
CDR3 DNA: TGTGCCAGTAATCACCGGGACAGGGTGTCGTCACCCCTCCACTTT
CDR3 protein: CASNHRDRVSSPLHF

clone size: few
J gene: TRBJ1-6
V gene: TRBV5-4
D gene: NA
CDR3 DNA: TGTGCCACGGGTGGAGGGAGCTCACCCCTCCACTTT
CDR3 protein: CATGGGSSPLHF

clone size: NA
J gene: TRBJ1-2
V gene: TRBV19
D gene: TRBD1
CDR3 DNA: TGTGCCAGTACCCGACAGGGATCCGCTTATGGCTACACCTTC
CDR3 protein: CASTRQGSAYGYTF

clone size: few
J gene: TRBJ2-7
V gene: TRBV12-5
D gene: TRBD1
CDR3 DNA: TGTGCTAGTGGTCCGGACAGGGGCGGCTCCTACGAGCAGTACTTC
CDR3 protein: CASGPDRGGSYEQYF

clone size: few
J gene: TRBJ1-2
V gene: TRBV4-2
D gene: NA
CDR3 DNA: TGTGCCAGCAGCCAAGAAGGAGGACAGCTGAATGGCTACACCTTC
CDR3 protein: CASSQEGGQLNGYTF

clone size: NA
J gene: TRBJ2-1
V gene: TRBV24-1
D gene: NA
CDR3 DNA: TGTGCCACCAGGGAGAGCGGGCTGATCAATGAGCAGTTCTTC
CDR3 protein: CATRESGLINEQFF

clone size: NA
J gene: TRBJ1-2
V gene: TRBV5-5
D gene: NA
CDR3 DNA: TGTGCCAGCAGCCCCCCGATGGGAGGGGGCTACACCTTC
CDR3 protein: CASSPPMGGGYTF

clone size: NA
J gene: TRBJ2-3
V gene: TRBV28
D gene: TRBD2
CDR3 DNA: TGTGCCAGCAGTCCCCCCGGGAGGGATCCGCAGTATTTT
CDR3 protein: CASSPPGRDPQYF

clone size: NA
J gene: TRBJ1-2
V gene: TRBV19
D gene: TRBD1
CDR3 DNA: TGTGCCAGTAGTACCCACTCGGGACAGGGAGTCCGCTACACCTTC
CDR3 protein: CASSTHSGQGVRYTF

clone size: NA
J gene: TRBJ2-1
V gene: TRBV4-1
D gene: TRBD2
CDR3 DNA: TGCGCCAGCAGCCACCTTGGAGCGGGGGACAATGAGCAGTTCTTC
CDR3 protein: CASSHLGAGDNEQFF

clone size: NA
J gene: TRBJ1-6
V gene: TRBV5-6
D gene: NA
CDR3 DNA: TGTGCCAGCAGCTTGGCCGTGGGGCCAGGTAATAATTCACCCCTCCACTTT
CDR3 protein: CASSLAVGPGNNSPLHF

clone size: NA
J gene: TRBJ2-7
V gene: TRBV4-2
D gene: NA
CDR3 DNA: TGTGCCAGCAGCCAAGCTCTTCTCCCTTACGAGCAGTACTTC
CDR3 protein: CASSQALLPYEQYF

clone size: NA
J gene: TRBJ2-7
V gene: TRBV28
D gene: TRBD1
CDR3 DNA: TGTGCCAGCAGCGAGAGACAGGGCTCCTACGAGCAGTACTTC
CDR3 protein: CASSERQGSYEQYF

clone size: NA
J gene: TRBJ2-5
V gene: TRBV12-5
D gene: NA
CDR3 DNA: TGTGCTAGTGGTTTTTCAGGTTCTGAGACCCAGTACTTC
CDR3 protein: CASGFSGSETQYF

clone size: NA
J gene: TRBJ2-5
V gene: TRBV24-1
D gene: TRBD1
CDR3 DNA: TGTGCCACCAGTGGGGGGACAGCCCAAGAGACCCAGTACTTC
CDR3 protein: CATSGGTAQETQYF

clone size: NA
J gene: TRBJ2-2
V gene: TRBV24-1
D gene: TRBD1
CDR3 DNA: TGTGCCACCAGTGATCTTCCGGGACAGGGAAACACCGGGGAGCTGTTTTTT
CDR3 protein: CATSDLPGQGNTGELFF

clone size: few
J gene: TRBJ2-7
V gene: TRBV7-2
D gene: NA
CDR3 DNA: TGTGCCAGCAGCTTAGATGCTAGCAGATCCTACGAGCAGTACTTC
CDR3 protein: CASSLDASRSYEQYF

clone size: NA
J gene: TRBJ1-4
V gene: TRBV10-3
D gene: NA
CDR3 DNA: TGTGCCATCAGTATGGACAGATCTAATGAAAAACTGTTTTTT
CDR3 protein: CAISMDRSNEKLFF

clone size: NA
J gene: TRBJ2-1
V gene: TRBV5-5
D gene: NA
CDR3 DNA: TGTGCCAGCAGCTTGGATGGGAGCTCCTACAATGAGCAGTTCTTC
CDR3 protein: CASSLDGSSYNEQFF

clone size: NA
J gene: TRBJ1-2
V gene: TRBV30
D gene: TRBD1
CDR3 DNA: TGTGCCTGCCAACAGGGGGACTATGGCTACACCTTC
CDR3 protein: CACQQGDYGYTF

clone size: NA
J gene: TRBJ1-2
V gene: TRBV3-1/TRBV3-2
D gene: NA
CDR3 DNA: TGTGCCAGCAGCCATGAACAGGGCCACTATGGCTACACCTTC
CDR3 protein: CASSHEQGHYGYTF

clone size: once
J gene: TRBJ2-3
V gene: TRBV6-5
D gene: NA
CDR3 DNA: TGTGCCAGCAGCTTAGCGGAATCCACAGATACGCAGTATTTT
CDR3 protein: CASSLAESTDTQYF

clone size: once
J gene: TRBJ2-5
V gene: TRBV5-1
D gene: NA
CDR3 DNA: TGCGCCAGCAGCTTGTGGTTCCCGGCGGGGCCAGTCCAAGAGACCCAGTACTTC
CDR3 protein: CASSLWFPAGPVQETQYF

clone size: NA
J gene: TRBJ1-2
V gene: TRBV20-1
D gene: NA
CDR3 DNA: TGCAGTGCTAGTATGCCGGGGAGGGATGGCTACACCTTC
CDR3 protein: CSASMPGRDGYTF

clone size: NA
J gene: TRBJ2-1
V gene: TRBV14
D gene: NA
CDR3 DNA: TGTGCCAGCAGTAGCGGCCCCTACAATGAGCAGTTCTTC
CDR3 protein: CASSSGPYNEQFF

clone size: NA
J gene: TRBJ1-1
V gene: TRBV3-1/TRBV3-2
D gene: NA
CDR3 DNA: TGTGCCAGCAGCCATCCGATCTCGATATCGCTCGGACAGTATCCTTCTGAAGCTTTCTTT
CDR3 protein: CASSHPISISLGQYPSEAFF

clone size: NA
J gene: TRBJ1-1
V gene: TRBV4-3
D gene: NA
CDR3 DNA: TGCGCCAGCAGCCAAGAAATCTGGGCGCGAAACACTGAAGCTTTCTTT
CDR3 protein: CASSQEIWARNTEAFF

clone size: NA
J gene: TRBJ1-3
V gene: TRBV6-5
D gene: NA
CDR3 DNA: TGTGCCAGCACGGGACTTACGAGCTCTGGAAACACCATATATTTT
CDR3 protein: CASTGLTSSGNTIYF

clone size: NA
J gene: TRBJ1-1
V gene: TRBV27
D gene: NA
CDR3 DNA: TGTGCCAGCAGTTTTGAGCCAGGGTACACTGAAGCTTTCTTT
CDR3 protein: CASSFEPGYTEAFF

clone size: NA
J gene: TRBJ2-2
V gene: TRBV24-1
D gene: TRBD1
CDR3 DNA: TGTGCCACCAGTGATGACCAAGGACAGGGATGGCGCACCGGGGAGCTGTTTTTT
CDR3 protein: CATSDDQGQGWRTGELFF